One sample yielded the 20 T cell receptor beta chains listed below, sequenced in a study of blood T cells in healthy people across ages. The use of a sample-barcoded 5' primer and a J-beta primer mix characterized a second PCR of roughly 7 to 11 cycles. Each CDR3 protein is one row after TCRdb ran MiXCR on the 5' RACE reads. Among some 900,000 distinct CDR3 sequences listed, roughly 52% were seen once. Source material: blood. Receptors originate from a young man in good health.

The chain joins TRBV7-9 to TRBJ1-1, with D perhaps TRBD1 (5 bases). Trimming took 5 bases from V and 4 from J, leaving 14 bases between them. The germline CDR1 and CDR2 sequences are SEHNR and FQNEAQ (reference sequence). This CDR3 comprises 14 residues. The CDR3 region is CASSNTQGGTEAFF. CDR3 DNA: TGTGCCAGCAGCAATACTCAGGGAGGCACTGAAGCTTTCTTT. Together with reference TRBV7-9 and TRBJ1-1, the CDR3 gives the full variable domain: DTGVSQNPRHKITKRGQNVTFRCDPISEHNRLYWYRQTLGQGPEFLTYFQNEAQLEKSRLLSDRFSAERPKGSFSTLEIQRTEQGDSAMYLCASSNTQGGTEAFFGQGTRLTVV.

This clonotype was detected only a few times. The rearrangement joins TRBV6-5 to TRBJ2-7; D unclear. This CDR3 is 13 amino acids long. Trimming took off 6 bases at V and 4 bases at J, with 13 bases between the two ends. Germline V gene lookup returns CDR1 MNHEY and CDR2 SVGAGI. The CDR3 is CASRPPGRYEQYF. The CDR3 bases are TGTGCCAGCAGGCCTCCCGGCAGGTACGAGCAGTACTTC.

Remarks on this clonotype: A much larger clonotype is one base distant, so this may be a read error. This sequence joins TRBV15 and TRBJ1-5; no firm D call. V lost 0 bases, J lost 2 bases, and 8 bases lay in between. The CDR3 consists of 15 residues. Germline CDR1 reads LNHNV; CDR2 reads YYDKDF (reference sequence). The CDR3 nucleotides read TGTGCCACCAGCAGAGATCTCGGGGGCAATCAGCCCCAGCATTTT. Translation: CATSRDLGGNQPQHF.

This clonotype occurred a few times. A much larger clone sits a single nucleotide away, making a read error possible. The genes are TRBV6-4 and TRBJ2-7, with a tentative D call TRBD2 (7 bases). The CDR3 spans 15 residues. Germline V gives CDR1 MRHNA, CDR2 SNTAGT. V shed 3 bases and J shed 7 bases, with 19 bases lying between them. The CDR3 nucleotides are TGTGCCAGCAGTGAATCGGGGGGCTCGTACAATGAGCAGTACTTC. It codes for CASSESGGSYNEQYF.

The chain employs TRBV3-1 and TRBJ1-6; D is unclear. The length of the CDR3 is 14 residues. Trimming shortened V by 3 bases and J by 8 bases, and 11 bases separated the two germline ends. Germline loops: CDR1 LGHDT, CDR2 YNNKEL (reference sequence). The CDR3 bases are TGTGCCAGCAGCCACGAACCGAGCGATTCACCCCTCCACTTT. Translated: CASSHEPSDSPLHF.

The gene calls are TRBV29-1 and TRBJ2-5; the match to TRBD2 covers 7 bases. The DNA end is a closer match to TRBJ2-4, so the J assignment may be wrong. The CDR3 is made up of 13 amino acids. Germline V gene data show CDR1 as SQVTM and CDR2 as ANQGSEA. DNA for the CDR3: TGCAGCGTTGAAGATCTTCGGGGGGACATTCAGTACTTC. Translating it yields CSVEDLRGDIQYF.

This clonotype was counted only a few times. The V call is TRBV4-1, the J call TRBJ1-2, with D unclear. Germline CDR1 reads MGHRA; CDR2 reads YSYEKL. This CDR3 is 15 amino acids long. Trimming cost V 4 bases and J 3 bases, with 15 bases left between them. CDR3: CASSPLFGEDYGYTF. The CDR3, as DNA: TGCGCCAGCAGCCCCCTCTTTGGGGAGGACTATGGCTACACCTTC.

Comments on this clonotype: One end of the junction fails to match germline, which may point to a read error. CDR3 DNA: TGTGTCAGCAGACGAACTGGCGGAGCTGAAGCTTTCTTT. Translated, it gives CVSRRTGGAEAFF. The chain has TRBV7-3 and TRBJ1-1; D is unclear. This CDR3 has 13 residues. Germline-derived CDR1 and CDR2 are SGHTA and FQGTGA.

This clonotype was seen many times. V usage is TRBV9 and J usage is TRBJ2-3; D might be TRBD1 or TRBD2, each matching 5 bases. Germline CDR1 and CDR2: SGDLS and YYNGEE. With 3 bases removed from V and 2 bases from J, the gap between germline ends came to 13 bases. This CDR3 comprises 15 residues. The CDR3 sequence: CASSAHWGSTDTQYF. CDR3 sequence (DNA): TGTGCCAGCAGCGCGCATTGGGGGTCCACAGATACGCAGTATTTT.

This clonotype was counted only a few times. The V and J genes are TRBV7-9 and TRBJ2-1; TRBD1 agrees at 9 bases. The CDR3 has 15 residues. From germline, CDR1 is SEHNR and CDR2 FQNEAQ (reference sequence). J gave up 12 bases and V 4 bases, and 13 bases lay outside the gene matches. The CDR3 coding sequence is TGTGCCAGCAGCTCTTCGGGACAGGGTAAGGTCGCGCAGTTCTTC. Amino acid sequence: CASSSSGQGKVAQFF.

This clonotype showed up just once. V usage is TRBV5-1 and J usage is TRBJ2-5; 13 nucleotides agree with TRBD2. J was trimmed by 2 bases and V by 4 bases; bases with no gene match: 11. From germline, CDR1 is SGHRS and CDR2 YFSETQ. This CDR3 spans 18 amino acids. The chain's CDR3 is CASSLTGTSGVQQETQYF. The CDR3 DNA reads TGCGCCAGCAGCCTCACCGGGACTAGCGGGGTACAGCAAGAGACCCAGTACTTC.

The chain joins TRBV4-2 to TRBJ2-3; 12 positions match TRBD2. The CDR3 contains 14 residues. Germline values: CDR1 LGHNA, CDR2 YNFKEQ. J was trimmed by 5 bases and V by 8 bases; bases with no gene match: 5. In nucleotides, the CDR3 is TGTGCCAGCGGACGACTAGCGGGGGAAGATACGCAGTATTTT. It specifies CASGRLAGEDTQYF.

The gene calls are TRBV10-3 and TRBJ2-5, with a tentative D call TRBD1 (5 bases). The CDR3 runs 14 residues. The germline V gene has CDR1 ENHRY and CDR2 SYGVKD. The V gene lost 3 bases and the J gene lost 5 bases, with 13 bases spanning the gap. Here the CDR3 reads CAISDTVKGETQYF. The CDR3 bases are TGTGCCATCAGTGACACGGTTAAGGGGGAGACCCAGTACTTC.

The chain carries TRBV7-9 and TRBJ2-7, with D possibly TRBD2 on 6 matching bases. Germline CDR1 SEHNR, CDR2 FQNEAQ (reference sequence). Trimming took off 3 bases at V and 5 bases at J, with 11 bases between the two ends. The CDR3 covers 13 residues. The CDR3, as DNA: TGTGCCAGCAGCTTTTCGGGGGAGGACGAGCAGTACTTC. This encodes CASSFSGEDEQYF.

The CDR3 nucleotides read TGTGCCAGCATTCCACTAGCGGGGGACTCCACCGGGGAGCTGTTTTTT. Its protein product is CASIPLAGDSTGELFF. This chain links TRBV7-9 with TRBJ2-2; 11 bases align to TRBD2. CDR1 and CDR2 (germline): SEHNR, FQNEAQ (reference sequence). Trimming removed 7 bases from V and 4 bases from J; junction bases left unmatched: 8. This CDR3 region has 16 residues. Full variable domain (outside the CDR3, taken from reference TRBV7-9 and TRBJ2-2): DTGVSQNPRHKITKRGQNVTFRCDPISEHNRLYWYRQTLGQGPEFLTYFQNEAQLEKSRLLSDRFSAERPKGSFSTLEIQRTEQGDSAMYLCASIPLAGDSTGELFFGEGSRLTVL.

The V and J genes are TRBV7-2 and TRBJ2-1; possible D gene TRBD2, 6 bases. This CDR3 has 14 amino acids. Germline V gene data show CDR1 as SGHTA and CDR2 as FQGNSA. V shed 3 bases and J shed 12 bases, with 18 bases lying between them. The CDR3 bases are TGTGCCAGCAGCTTCGGTGGTGGGGGGTATGGGCAGTTCTTC. Its protein product is CASSFGGGGYGQFF.

The rearrangement joins TRBV6-1 to TRBJ2-7, with D possibly being TRBD1 (6 bases). V dropped 11 bases and J dropped 0 bases, with 14 bases sitting between them. CDR3 size: 13 residues. In germline, CDR1 is MNHNS, CDR2 SASEGT. This CDR3 is CAGQTGGSYEQYF. The CDR3 nucleotides are TGTGCCGGACAGACAGGCGGCTCCTACGAGCAGTACTTC.

The V and J genes are TRBV20-1 and TRBJ2-3; the match to TRBD2 covers 8 bases. This CDR3 is built from 13 residues. CDR1 is DFQATT, CDR2 SNEGSKA, per germline (reference sequence). J was trimmed by 8 bases and V by 1 base; bases with no gene match: 5. CDR3 nucleotide sequence: TGCAGTGCTAGAGCCGACGGGGGGGGTACGCAGTATTTT. Translated, it gives CSARADGGGTQYF.

This clonotype was detected a few times. This chain joins TRBV5-1 and TRBJ2-3; the match to TRBD1 covers 7 bases. Germline-derived CDR1 and CDR2 are SGHRS and YFSETQ. J gave up 0 bases and V 4 bases, and 8 bases lay outside the gene matches. The CDR3 is 16 amino acids. The CDR3 nucleotides read TGCGCCAGCAGCCACCGGGGACAGACTAGCACAGATACGCAGTATTTT. Translated: CASSHRGQTSTDTQYF.

In this sample, this clonotype turned up many times. This may be a read error: a much more frequent sequence differs by one nucleotide. The DNA of the CDR3 is TGCAGTGCTAGGTCGGCGGACAGTTACCAAGAGACCCAGTACTTC. Translated: CSARSADSYQETQYF. The V gene is TRBV20-1, the J gene TRBJ2-5; maybe TRBD1 (6 bases). Germline values: CDR1 DFQATT, CDR2 SNEGSKA (reference sequence). The V end lost 3 bases, the J end lost 0 bases, and 14 bases lay between the germline ends. The CDR3 has 15 residues.